A single TCR beta chain is shown here with its context. In the source study's methods: It was from reference gene primer amplification that nucleated cell counts were estimated. Generated by immunoSEQ multiplex PCR, the TCRdb table keeps only in-frame clones and is missing some. V, J and clone size are taken as reported in that table, and D and trimming were inferred from the DNA itself. The sample has hundreds of thousands of clones, 80% to 90% seen once. The CDR3 has 14 residues. Trimming took off 2 bases at V and 2 bases at J, with 10 bases between the two ends. Looked up from germline, CDR1 is SGHRS and CDR2 is YFSETQ. The data are from a study of blood T cell repertoires in COVID-19. Whole-study context: The United States, Italy and Spain provided the acute and convalescent COVID-19 samples.

The rearrangement uses TRBV5-1 and TRBJ1-1; D not resolved. The sequencing sample was made of peripheral blood. The TCR originated in a man between 40 and 49 years old with acute or convalescent COVID-19. DNA for the CDR3: TGCGCCAGCAGCTTCTCAGATCCCAACACTGAAGCTTTCTTT. Protein: CASSFSDPNTEAFF.